This T cell receptor (beta chain) was found in a study of PD-L1 blockade in urothelial cancer. Turning to the study itself: Analysis of the blood was performed 3 weeks (second dose) and 6 weeks after treatment start.

Sequencing was performed with immunoSEQ multiplex PCR; in TCRdb, only in-frame clones are kept and a portion is missing. The sample gives tens of thousands of clones, roughly four fifths of which show up once; 4.5% is in the top ten. This receptor was identified in a man aged 65 to 79 with urothelial cancer. The source was PBMCs, collected around atezolizumab (anti-PD-L1) treatment.

The CDR3 DNA reads as TGTGCCAGCAGCTTAGACAACACTAGCGGGAGGCCCTCCGAGCAGTACTTC. It translates to CASSLDNTSGRPSEQYF. The chain joins TRBV11-3 to TRBJ2-7; 12 bases align to TRBD2. The junction had 9 bases not matched to a gene; V was cut back by 0 bases and J by 6 bases. The CDR3 is made up of 17 amino acids. CDR1 and CDR2 (germline): SGHNT, YENEEA. Full variable domain (missing parts from reference TRBV11-3 and TRBJ2-7): EAGVVQSPRYKIIEKKQPVAFWCNPISGHNTLYWYLQNLGQGPELLIRYENEEAVDDSQLPKDRFSAERLKGVDSTLKIQPAELGDSAVYLCASSLDNTSGRPSEQYFGPGTRLTVT.